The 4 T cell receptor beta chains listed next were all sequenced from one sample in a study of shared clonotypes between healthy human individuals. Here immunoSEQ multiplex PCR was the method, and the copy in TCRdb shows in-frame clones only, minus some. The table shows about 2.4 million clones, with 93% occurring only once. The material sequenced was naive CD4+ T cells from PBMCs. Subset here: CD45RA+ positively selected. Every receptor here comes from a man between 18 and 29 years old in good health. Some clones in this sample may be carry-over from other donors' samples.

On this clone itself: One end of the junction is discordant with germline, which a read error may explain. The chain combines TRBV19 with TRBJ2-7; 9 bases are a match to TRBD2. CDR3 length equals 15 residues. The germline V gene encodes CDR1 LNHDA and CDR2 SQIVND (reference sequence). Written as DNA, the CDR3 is TGTGCCAGTAGTCTAGAGCGGGGGGCCTGGGACGAGCAGTACTTC. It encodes CASSLERGAWDEQYF.

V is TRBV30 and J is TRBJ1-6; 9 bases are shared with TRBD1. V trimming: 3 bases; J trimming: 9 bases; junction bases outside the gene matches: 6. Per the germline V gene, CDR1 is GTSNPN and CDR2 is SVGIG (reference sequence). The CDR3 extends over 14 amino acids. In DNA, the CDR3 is TGTGCCTGGAGCTGGGACAGGGTTGCTTCACCCCTCCACTTT. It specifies CAWSWDRVASPLHF.

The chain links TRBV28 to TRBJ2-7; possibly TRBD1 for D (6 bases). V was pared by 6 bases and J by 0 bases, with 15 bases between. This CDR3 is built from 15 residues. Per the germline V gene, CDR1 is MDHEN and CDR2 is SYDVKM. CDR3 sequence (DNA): TGTGCCAGCAGAGGACACAGGACAGACTCCTACGAGCAGTACTTC. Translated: CASRGHRTDSYEQYF.

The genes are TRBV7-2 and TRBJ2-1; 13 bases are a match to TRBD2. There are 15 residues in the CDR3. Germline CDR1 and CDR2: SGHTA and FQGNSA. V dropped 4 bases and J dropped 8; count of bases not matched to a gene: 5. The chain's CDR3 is CASSYRTSGRDEQFF. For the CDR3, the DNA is TGTGCCAGCAGCTACAGGACTAGCGGGAGAGATGAGCAGTTCTTC.